A selection of T cell receptor beta chains follows, all from one sample in a study of OX40 agonist ivuxolimab in advanced cancers. Generated by immunoSEQ multiplex PCR, the TCRdb table keeps only in-frame clones and is missing some. In the table there are tens of thousands of clones, around 84% of which are singletons. The input for sequencing was CD4+ or CD8+ T cells sorted from blood, taken in a trial of the OX40 agonist ivuxolimab. Source of these receptors: an adult with an advanced solid tumor such as melanoma, head and neck, liver or kidney cancer. CDR3s include the opening cysteine and the closing phenylalanine or tryptophan. D genes are given only for firm matches. Part of the rows lack a size; the others show once, few, many or a class for expanded clones.

V gene	J gene	clone size	D gene	CDR3 DNA	CDR3 protein
TRBV11-1	TRBJ2-3	.	.	TGTGCCAGCAGCCAGTCGGGTTACCTAACAGATACGCAGTATTTT	CASSQSGYLTDTQYF
TRBV28	TRBJ2-7	once	.	TGTGCCAGCAGTTTAAGTTGGGGTTACGAGCAGTACTTC	CASSLSWGYEQYF
TRBV4-1	TRBJ2-3	once	TRBD1	TGCGCCAGCAGCCAAACAGGGGCGGCAGATACGCAGTATTTT	CASSQTGAADTQYF
TRBV19	TRBJ1-5	.	.	TGTGCCAGTAGTATCTCAGGGTTACAGCCCCAGCATTTT	CASSISGLQPQHF
TRBV15	TRBJ1-1	.	.	TGTGCCACCAGCAGAGACTGGGGGAGCGACACTGAAGCTTTCTTT	CATSRDWGSDTEAFF
TRBV4-3	TRBJ1-2	.	TRBD1	TGCGCCAGCAGCCAAGATAGGTGGACAGGGGCGGGGTATGGCTACACCTTC	CASSQDRWTGAGYGYTF
TRBV13	TRBJ2-1	once	TRBD2	TGTGCCAGCAGCGGTGCAGCGGGAGAGCATTTAGCGGACAATGAGCAGTTCTTC	CASSGAAGEHLADNEQFF
TRBV4-1	TRBJ1-1	once	TRBD1	TGCGCCAGCAGCCCCAGACAGGGGGGGGTGATGGTCACTGAAGCTTTCTTT	CASSPRQGGVMVTEAFF
TRBV19	TRBJ2-7	.	.	TGTGCCAGTACTCTCGGCTCCGGGACCGAGCAGTACTTC	CASTLGSGTEQYF
TRBV7-9	TRBJ2-3	few	.	TGTGCCAGCAGCTTAGGGGGGGCAGATACGCAGTATTTT	CASSLGGADTQYF
TRBV25-1	TRBJ1-2	.	.	TGTGCCAGCAGTGAATATTTTGCCCCAAAACTTAACTATGGCTACACCTTC	CASSEYFAPKLNYGYTF
TRBV28	TRBJ2-1	.	TRBD2	TGTGCCAGCAGTTTAGCGGGAGTAAAGGGAGATGAGCAGTTCTTC	CASSLAGVKGDEQFF
TRBV12-5	TRBJ1-5	.	.	TGTGCTAGTGGTTTGTCCCCTTCGGGACAAATAACCTATCAGCCCCAGCATTTT	CASGLSPSGQITYQPQHF
TRBV6-1	TRBJ1-6	once	.	TGTGCCAGCAGTGAATCTGGGGAATGGTCACCCCTCCACTTT	CASSESGEWSPLHF
TRBV4-1	TRBJ2-1	.	.	TGCGCCAGCAGCCAAGTTCGGGGAGACAATGAGCAGTTCTTC	CASSQVRGDNEQFF
TRBV27	TRBJ2-7	.	TRBD2	TGTGCCAGCAGCGGAAGCGGGAGGGCCTACGAGCAGTACTTC	CASSGSGRAYEQYF
TRBV7-2	TRBJ2-5	.	TRBD2	TGTGCCAGCAGCTTAAAGGAGTCTAGCGGGGGAGGAGAGACCCAGTACTTC	CASSLKESSGGGETQYF
TRBV5-4	TRBJ2-7	.	.	TGTGCCAGCAGCCCCCCCCAAGATACGGGCGAGCAGTACTTC	CASSPPQDTGEQYF
TRBV19	TRBJ2-1	.	TRBD2	TGTGCCAGTAGTATGAGTAGCGGGACCTACAATGAGCAGTTCTTC	CASSMSSGTYNEQFF
TRBV6-5	TRBJ1-3	.	.	TGTGCCAGCAGTACGACAACCTCTGGAAACACCATATATTTT	CASSTTTSGNTIYF
TRBV19	TRBJ1-2	.	.	TGTGCCAGTAGTCTCGGACCGTTTAACTATGGCTACACCTTC	CASSLGPFNYGYTF
TRBV28	TRBJ1-5	.	TRBD1	TGTGCCAGCAGGAGCCGGAGACAGGGGGTTCAGCCCCAGCATTTT	CASRSRRQGVQPQHF
TRBV7-9	TRBJ2-7	.	.	TGTGCCAACAGCTCACAAAACAACTACGAGCAGTACTTC	CANSSQNNYEQYF
TRBV27	TRBJ2-1	.	TRBD1	TGTGCCAGCAGTCTCTCCAGGGGGTCCTACAATGAGCAGTTCTTC	CASSLSRGSYNEQFF
TRBV15	TRBJ2-7	.	TRBD1	TGTGCCACCAGCAGACTAGGGACAGGGGCCGCTGTATCCTACGAGCAGTACTTC	CATSRLGTGAAVSYEQYF
TRBV11-3	TRBJ2-2	.	.	TGTGCCAGCAGCTTAGTCAGGGGAGAGATGTTTTTT	CASSLVRGEMFF
TRBV7-9	TRBJ1-2	.	.	TGTGCCAGCAGCTTATTACAGCGGTCAGGCATAAACTATGGCTACACCTTC	CASSLLQRSGINYGYTF
TRBV25-1	TRBJ2-7	.	TRBD2	TGTGCCAGCAGTGAATCGCCGGGAGGGCGAGGGGAGCAGTACTTC	CASSESPGGRGEQYF
TRBV25-1	TRBJ2-3	once	TRBD2	TGTGCCAGCAGTCTAGCGGAAAAGACAGATACGCAGTATTTT	CASSLAEKTDTQYF
TRBV7-9	TRBJ1-1	.	.	TGTGCCAGCAGCTCAGGAATACGCGTTGAAGCTTTCTTT	CASSSGIRVEAFF
TRBV9	TRBJ2-7	.	.	TGTGCCAGCAGCTTCCGGGGGAGCGTCTACGAGCAGTACTTC	CASSFRGSVYEQYF
TRBV5-6	TRBJ2-7	.	TRBD2	TGTGCCAGCAGCTCGGGTGGGGGGGCCTACGAGCAGTACTTC	CASSSGGGAYEQYF
TRBV6-1	TRBJ2-3	many	.	TGTGCCAGCAGTGAATTGGGCAGCACAGATACGCAGTATTTT	CASSELGSTDTQYF
TRBV29-1	TRBJ2-1	few	.	TGCAGCGTCGAGGGGAGCTCCTACAATGAGCAGTTCTTC	CSVEGSSYNEQFF
TRBV11-2	TRBJ2-3	.	.	TGTGCCAGCAGCCCCTCAGGGTGGGATCCCACAGATACGCAGTATTTT	CASSPSGWDPTDTQYF
TRBV27	TRBJ2-1	.	TRBD2	TGTGCCAGCAGTTCGACTAGCGGGAGTCAGAATGAGCAGTTCTTC	CASSSTSGSQNEQFF
TRBV7-9	TRBJ2-1	few	.	TGTGCCAGCAGCTTAGCAGGCTCGAGCTCCTACAATGAGCAGTTCTTC	CASSLAGSSSYNEQFF
TRBV28	TRBJ1-2	.	.	TGTGCCAGCAGTTTTCAGGGGTTGGGTGGCTACACCTTC	CASSFQGLGGYTF
TRBV15	TRBJ2-7	.	.	TGTGCCACCAGCAGATCCCACCCTCGGGAGAGGGCCTACGAGCAGTACTTC	CATSRSHPRERAYEQYF
TRBV7-9	TRBJ2-7	.	.	TGTGCCAGCAGCTATCGCTCCTACGAGCAGTACTTC	CASSYRSYEQYF